This record looks at one T cell receptor beta chain sequence and its context. What it binds is unknown. Germline CDR1 reads SQVTM; CDR2 reads ANQGSEA. The CDR3 contains 13 residues. The ends were cut back, 4 bases at V and 4 bases at J, with 11 bases in the middle. This sample is part of a study of T cell responses to AZD1222 COVID-19 vaccine. Measured with immunoSEQ multiplex PCR; TCRdb has only the in-frame clones, and not every one. The sample has roughly 160,000 clones, around 90% seen once. Findings and caveats of the study: Increases in Spike-specific TCR breadth and depth were seen after two AZD1222 doses.

V gene TRBV29-1 combines with J gene TRBJ1-3; no firm D call. The TCR comes from an adult who received the AZD1222 COVID-19 vaccine. The material sequenced was peripheral blood, taken 28 days after the second AZD1222 dose. The DNA of the CDR3 is TGCAGCGTTGGCCTGGGATCCGGAAACACCATATATTTT. Its translation: CSVGLGSGNTIYF.